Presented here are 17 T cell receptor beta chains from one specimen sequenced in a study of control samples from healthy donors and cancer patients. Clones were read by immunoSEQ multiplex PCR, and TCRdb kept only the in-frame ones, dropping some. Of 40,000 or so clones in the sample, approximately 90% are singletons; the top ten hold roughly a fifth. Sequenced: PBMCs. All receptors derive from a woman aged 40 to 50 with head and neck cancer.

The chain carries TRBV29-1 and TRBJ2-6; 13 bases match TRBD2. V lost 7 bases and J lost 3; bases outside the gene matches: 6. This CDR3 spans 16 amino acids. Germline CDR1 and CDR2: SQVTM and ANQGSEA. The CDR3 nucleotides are TGCAGCGCCAGACTAGCGGGAGGTGGTGGGGCCAACGTCCTGACTTTC. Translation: CSARLAGGGGANVLTF.

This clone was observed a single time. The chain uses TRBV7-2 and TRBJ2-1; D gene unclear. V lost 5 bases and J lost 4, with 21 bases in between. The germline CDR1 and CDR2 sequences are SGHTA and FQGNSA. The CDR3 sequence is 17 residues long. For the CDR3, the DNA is TGTGCCAGCAGCCTCCTCGTGGGTCTCTCTCCTTACAATGAGCAGTTCTTC. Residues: CASSLLVGLSPYNEQFF.

This CDR3 is CASSSRTGGLGTQYF. Written as DNA, the CDR3 is TGTGCCAGCAGCTCACGGACAGGAGGCCTTGGGACCCAGTACTTC. This chain uses TRBV11-3 with TRBJ2-5; 7 nucleotides match TRBD1. CDR1 and CDR2 from the germline V gene are SGHNT and YENEEA. J lost 7 bases, V lost 4 bases, and 12 bases had no gene match. The length of the CDR3 is 15 residues.

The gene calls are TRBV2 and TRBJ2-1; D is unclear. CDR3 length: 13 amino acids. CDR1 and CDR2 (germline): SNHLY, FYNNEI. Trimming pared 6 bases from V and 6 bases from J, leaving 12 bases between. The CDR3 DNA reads TGTGCCAGCAGCGACATTGAGCGCAATGAGCAGTTCTTC. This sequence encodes CASSDIERNEQFF.

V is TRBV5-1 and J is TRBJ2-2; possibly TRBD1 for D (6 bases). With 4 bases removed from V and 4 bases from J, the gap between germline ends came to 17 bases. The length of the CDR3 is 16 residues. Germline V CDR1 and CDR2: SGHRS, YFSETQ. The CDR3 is CASSPDRFAGTGELFF. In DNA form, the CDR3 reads TGCGCCAGCAGCCCGGACAGATTTGCGGGCACCGGGGAGCTGTTTTTT.

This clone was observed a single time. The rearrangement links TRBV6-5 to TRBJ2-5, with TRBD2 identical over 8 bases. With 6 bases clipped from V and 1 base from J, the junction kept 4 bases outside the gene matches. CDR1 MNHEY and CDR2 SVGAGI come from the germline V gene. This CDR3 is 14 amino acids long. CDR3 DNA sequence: TGTGCCAGCAGCCCGACTAGCGTCCAAGAGACCCAGTACTTC. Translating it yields CASSPTSVQETQYF.

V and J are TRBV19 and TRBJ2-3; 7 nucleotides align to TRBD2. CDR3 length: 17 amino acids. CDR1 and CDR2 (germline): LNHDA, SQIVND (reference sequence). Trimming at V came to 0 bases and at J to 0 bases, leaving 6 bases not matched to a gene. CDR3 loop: CASSIEGRGRSTDTQYF. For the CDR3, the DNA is TGTGCCAGTAGTATAGAAGGGAGGGGCAGGAGCACAGATACGCAGTATTTT.

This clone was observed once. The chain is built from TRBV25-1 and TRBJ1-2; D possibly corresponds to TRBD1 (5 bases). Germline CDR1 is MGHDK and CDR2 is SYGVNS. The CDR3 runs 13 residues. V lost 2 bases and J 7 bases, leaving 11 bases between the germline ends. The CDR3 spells CASSEGGLGGYTF. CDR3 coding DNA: TGTGCCAGCAGTGAAGGGGGATTAGGTGGCTACACCTTC.

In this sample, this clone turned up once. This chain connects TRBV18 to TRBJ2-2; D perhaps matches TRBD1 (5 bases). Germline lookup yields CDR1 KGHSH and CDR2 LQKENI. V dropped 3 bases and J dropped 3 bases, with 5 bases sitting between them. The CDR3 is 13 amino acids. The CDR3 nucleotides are TGTGCCAGCTCACCCAGGGACACCGGGGAGCTGTTTTTT. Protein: CASSPRDTGELFF. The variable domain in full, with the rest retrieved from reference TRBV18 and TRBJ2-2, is NAGVMQNPRHLVRRRGQEARLRCSPMKGHSHVYWYRQLPEEGLKFMVYLQKENIIDESGMPKERFSAEFPKEGPSILRIQQVVRGDSAAYFCASSPRDTGELFFGEGSRLTVL.

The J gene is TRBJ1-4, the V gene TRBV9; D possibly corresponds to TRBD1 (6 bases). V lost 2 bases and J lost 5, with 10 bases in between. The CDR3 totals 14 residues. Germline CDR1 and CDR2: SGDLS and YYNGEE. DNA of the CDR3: TGTGCCAGCAGCGTGACAGGCGCAAATGAAAAACTGTTTTTT. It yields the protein CASSVTGANEKLFF.

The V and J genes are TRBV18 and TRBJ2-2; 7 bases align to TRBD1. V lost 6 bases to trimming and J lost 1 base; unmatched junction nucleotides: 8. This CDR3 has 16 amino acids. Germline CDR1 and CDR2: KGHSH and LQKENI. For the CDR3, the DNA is TGTGCCAGCTCGCCCAACAGGGGTCAGAACACCGGGGAGCTGTTTTTT. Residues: CASSPNRGQNTGELFF. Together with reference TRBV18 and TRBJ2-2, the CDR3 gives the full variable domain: NAGVMQNPRHLVRRRGQEARLRCSPMKGHSHVYWYRQLPEEGLKFMVYLQKENIIDESGMPKERFSAEFPKEGPSILRIQQVVRGDSAAYFCASSPNRGQNTGELFFGEGSRLTVL.

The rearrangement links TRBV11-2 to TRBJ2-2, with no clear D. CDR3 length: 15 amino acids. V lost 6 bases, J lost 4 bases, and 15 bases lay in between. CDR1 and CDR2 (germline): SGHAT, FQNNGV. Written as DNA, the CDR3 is TGTGCCAGCAGGCGTTACGAACATATCACCGGGGAGCTGTTTTTT. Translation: CASRRYEHITGELFF. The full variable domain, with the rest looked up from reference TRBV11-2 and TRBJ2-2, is EAGVAQSPRYKIIEKRQSVAFWCNPISGHATLYWYQQILGQGPKLLIQFQNNGVVDDSQLPKDRFSAERLKGVDSTLKIQPAKLEDSAVYLCASRRYEHITGELFFGEGSRLTVL.

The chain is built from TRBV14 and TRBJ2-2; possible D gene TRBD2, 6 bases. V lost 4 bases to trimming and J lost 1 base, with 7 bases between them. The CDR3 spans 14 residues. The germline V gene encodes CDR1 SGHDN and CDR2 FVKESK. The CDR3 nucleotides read TGTGCCAGCAGCCTGGGGGGGAACACCGGGGAGCTGTTTTTT. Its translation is CASSLGGNTGELFF. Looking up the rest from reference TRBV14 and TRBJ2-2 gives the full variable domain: EAGVTQFPSHSVIEKGQTVTLRCDPISGHDNLYWYRRVMGKEIKFLLHFVKESKQDESGMPNNRFLAERTGGTYSTLKVQPAELEDSGVYFCASSLGGNTGELFFGEGSRLTVL.

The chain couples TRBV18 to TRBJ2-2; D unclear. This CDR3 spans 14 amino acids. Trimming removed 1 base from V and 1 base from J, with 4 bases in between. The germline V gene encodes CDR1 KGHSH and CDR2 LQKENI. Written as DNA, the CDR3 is TGTGCCAGCTCACCACAGGAGAACACCGGGGAGCTGTTTTTT. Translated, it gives CASSPQENTGELFF.

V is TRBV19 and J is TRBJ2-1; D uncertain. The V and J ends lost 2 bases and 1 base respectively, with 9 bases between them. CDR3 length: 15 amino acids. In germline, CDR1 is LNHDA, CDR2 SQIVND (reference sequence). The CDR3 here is CASSILGRSYNEQFF. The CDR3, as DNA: TGTGCCAGTAGTATACTAGGCCGTTCCTACAATGAGCAGTTCTTC.

The CDR3 here is CASSLGQGPSYEQYF. CDR3 nucleotides: TGCGCCAGCAGCTTGGGTCAGGGGCCCTCCTACGAGCAGTACTTC. The V call is TRBV5-1, the J call TRBJ2-7, with a tentative D call TRBD1 (6 bases). This CDR3 is built from 15 residues. Trimming took 0 bases from V and 0 from J, leaving 10 bases between them. Germline CDR1 reads SGHRS; CDR2 reads YFSETQ.

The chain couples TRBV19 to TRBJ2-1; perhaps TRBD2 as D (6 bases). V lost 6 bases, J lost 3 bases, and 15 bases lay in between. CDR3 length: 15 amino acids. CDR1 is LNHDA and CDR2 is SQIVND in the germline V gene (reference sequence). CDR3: CASRASGPFYNEQFF. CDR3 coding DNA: TGTGCCAGTAGGGCGAGCGGGCCTTTCTACAATGAGCAGTTCTTC.